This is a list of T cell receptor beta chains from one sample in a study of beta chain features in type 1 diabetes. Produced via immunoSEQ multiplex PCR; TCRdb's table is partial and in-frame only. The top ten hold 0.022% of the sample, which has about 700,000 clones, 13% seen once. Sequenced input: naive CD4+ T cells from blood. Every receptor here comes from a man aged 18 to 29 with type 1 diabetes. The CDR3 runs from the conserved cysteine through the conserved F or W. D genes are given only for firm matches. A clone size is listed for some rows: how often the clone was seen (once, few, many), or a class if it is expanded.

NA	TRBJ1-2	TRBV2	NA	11	CASSVQGSYTF	TGTGCCAGCAGTGTTCAGGGGAGCTACACCTTC
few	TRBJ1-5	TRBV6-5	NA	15	CASSSDRRTYQPQHF	TGTGCCAGCAGTTCCGACAGGCGGACCTACCAGCCCCAGCATTTT
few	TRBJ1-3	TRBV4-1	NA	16	CASSQGRASSGNTIYF	TGCGCCAGCAGCCAAGGCCGGGCAAGCTCTGGAAACACCATATATTTT
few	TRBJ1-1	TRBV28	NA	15	CASSGSGRVGTEAFF	TGTGCCAGCAGTGGATCGGGAAGGGTCGGGACTGAAGCTTTCTTT
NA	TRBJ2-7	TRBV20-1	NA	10	CSALLREQYF	TGCAGTGCCCTCCTCCGGGAGCAGTACTTC
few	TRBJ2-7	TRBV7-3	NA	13	CASRSVPSGIPYF	TGTGCCAGCAGATCAGTACCCTCGGGGATTCCGTACTTC
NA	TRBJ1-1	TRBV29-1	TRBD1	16	CSVLEGYRGPNTEAFF	TGCAGCGTTCTTGAGGGGTACAGGGGCCCGAACACTGAAGCTTTCTTT
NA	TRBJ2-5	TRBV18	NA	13	CASSPRSGETQYF	TGTGCCAGCTCACCACGATCGGGGGAGACCCAGTACTTC
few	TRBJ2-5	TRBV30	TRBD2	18	CAWSGLAGGRSYQETQYF	TGTGCCTGGAGTGGGCTAGCGGGGGGCCGTTCTTACCAAGAGACCCAGTACTTC
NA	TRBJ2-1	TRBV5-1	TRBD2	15	CASSRGTSGVNEQFF	TGCGCCAGCAGCCGAGGGACTAGCGGGGTAAATGAGCAGTTCTTC
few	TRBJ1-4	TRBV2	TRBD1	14	CASTRQGGNEKLFF	TGTGCCAGCACCCGTCAAGGGGGCAATGAAAAACTGTTTTTT
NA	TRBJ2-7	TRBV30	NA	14	CAWSVTWAGYEQYF	TGTGCCTGGAGTGTAACGTGGGCAGGCTACGAGCAGTACTTC
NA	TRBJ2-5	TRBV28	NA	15	CASSPPSGGTETQYF	TGTGCCAGCAGTCCCCCAAGTGGGGGGACCGAGACCCAGTACTTC
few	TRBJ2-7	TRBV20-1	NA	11	CSASTGREQYF	TGCAGTGCTAGTACAGGGCGAGAGCAGTACTTC
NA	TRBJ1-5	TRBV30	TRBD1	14	CAWTTRTGDQPQHF	TGTGCCTGGACCACCCGGACAGGGGATCAGCCCCAGCATTTT
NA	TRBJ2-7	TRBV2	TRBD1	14	CASSTGGLAYEQYF	TGTGCCAGCAGTACAGGGGGCCTCGCCTACGAGCAGTACTTC
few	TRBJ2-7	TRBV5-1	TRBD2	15	CASSSGREGTYEQYF	TGCGCCAGCAGCTCAGGGAGGGAAGGCACCTACGAGCAGTACTTC
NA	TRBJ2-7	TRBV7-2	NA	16	CASSLGGPPIYYEQYF	TGTGCCAGCAGCCTGGGTGGACCTCCTATATACTACGAGCAGTACTTC
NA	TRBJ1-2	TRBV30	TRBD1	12	CAWRDTGGGYTF	TGTGCCTGGAGGGACACAGGGGGCGGCTACACCTTC
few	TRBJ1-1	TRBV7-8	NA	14	CASSPNGDGLSAFF	TGTGCCAGCAGCCCCAATGGGGACGGGTTGTCTGCTTTCTTT
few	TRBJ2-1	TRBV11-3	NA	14	CASSSDSTYNEQFF	TGTGCCAGCAGCTCCGACAGTACCTACAATGAGCAGTTCTTC
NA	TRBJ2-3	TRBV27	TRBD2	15	CASFPRGGKADTQYF	TGTGCCAGTTTTCCCCGGGGGGGTAAGGCAGATACGCAGTATTTT
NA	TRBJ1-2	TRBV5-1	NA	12	CASSLEAYGYTF	TGCGCCAGCAGCTTGGAGGCCTATGGCTACACCTTC
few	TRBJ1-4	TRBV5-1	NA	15	CASSLETGLNEKLFF	TGCGCCAGCAGCTTGGAAACAGGGTTGAATGAAAAACTGTTTTTT
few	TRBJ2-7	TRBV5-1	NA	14	CASSLTAGSYEQYF	TGCGCCAGCAGCTTAACAGCAGGTTCCTACGAGCAGTACTTC
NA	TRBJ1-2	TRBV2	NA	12	CASSVSAYGYTF	TGTGCCAGCTCCGTATCCGCCTATGGCTACACCTTC
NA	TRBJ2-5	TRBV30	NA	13	CAWSPIGGETQYF	TGTGCCTGGAGCCCCATCGGTGGAGAGACCCAGTACTTC
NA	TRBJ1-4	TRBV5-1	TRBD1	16	CASSLTGGEANEKLFF	TGCGCCAGCAGCTTGACAGGGGGCGAAGCTAATGAAAAACTGTTTTTT
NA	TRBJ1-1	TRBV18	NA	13	CASSPLGNTEAFF	TGTGCCAGCTCACCACTGGGAAACACTGAAGCTTTCTTT
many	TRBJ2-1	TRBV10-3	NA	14	CAIRSGDEYNEQFF	TGTGCCATCAGATCGGGGGATGAGTACAATGAGCAGTTCTTC
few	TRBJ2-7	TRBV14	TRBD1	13	CASSQLTGYEQYF	TGTGCCAGCAGCCAACTGACAGGGTACGAGCAGTACTTC
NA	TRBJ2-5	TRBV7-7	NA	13	CASSFHRVETQYF	TGTGCCAGCAGCTTCCACCGGGTGGAGACCCAGTACTTC
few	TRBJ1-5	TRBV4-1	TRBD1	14	CASSFGQGAQPQHF	TGCGCCAGCAGTTTCGGACAGGGGGCTCAGCCCCAGCATTTT
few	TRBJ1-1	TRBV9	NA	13	CASSAWMNTEAFF	TGTGCCAGCAGCGCCTGGATGAACACTGAAGCTTTCTTT
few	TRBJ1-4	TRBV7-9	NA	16	CASSLINTGFGEKLFF	TGTGCCAGCAGCTTGATTAACACAGGATTTGGTGAAAAACTGTTTTTT
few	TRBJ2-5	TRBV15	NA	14	CATSQPGVGETQYF	TGTGCCACCAGCCAACCGGGGGTCGGAGAGACCCAGTACTTC
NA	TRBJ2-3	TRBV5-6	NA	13	CASSLPADDTQYF	TGTGCCAGCAGCTTACCGGCCGACGATACGCAGTATTTT
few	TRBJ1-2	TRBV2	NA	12	CASSEGGYGYTF	TGTGCCAGCAGTGAGGGGGGCTATGGCTACACCTTC
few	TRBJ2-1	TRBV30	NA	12	CAWSPRYNEQFF	TGTGCCTGGAGTCCACGCTACAATGAGCAGTTCTTC
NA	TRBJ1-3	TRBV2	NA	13	CASSGGPGNTIYF	TGTGCCAGCAGTGGAGGGCCTGGAAACACCATATATTTT
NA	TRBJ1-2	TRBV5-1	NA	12	CASRVLSDGYTF	TGCGCCAGCAGAGTCCTGAGTGATGGCTACACCTTC
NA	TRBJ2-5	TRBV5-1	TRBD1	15	CASSSQTGDQETQYF	TGCGCCAGCAGCTCGCAGACAGGGGACCAAGAGACCCAGTACTTC
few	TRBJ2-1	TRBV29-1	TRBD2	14	CSHLAAGGFDEQFF	TGCAGCCACCTAGCAGCGGGGGGCTTTGATGAGCAGTTCTTC
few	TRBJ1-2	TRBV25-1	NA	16	CASSESEGHLNYGYTF	TGTGCCAGCAGTGAATCGGAGGGACACCTCAACTATGGCTACACCTTC
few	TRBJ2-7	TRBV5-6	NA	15	CASSLYRDGHYEQYF	TGTGCCAGCAGCTTGTATAGGGACGGGCACTACGAGCAGTACTTC
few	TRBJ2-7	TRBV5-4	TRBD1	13	CASSVGQSYEQYF	TGTGCCAGCAGCGTGGGACAGTCCTACGAGCAGTACTTC
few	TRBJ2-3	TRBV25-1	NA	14	CASSTQEVADTQYF	TGTGCCAGCAGTACCCAGGAGGTTGCAGATACGCAGTATTTT
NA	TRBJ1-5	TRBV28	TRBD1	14	CASSGGQSIQPQHF	TGTGCCAGCAGTGGGGGACAGTCAATTCAGCCCCAGCATTTT
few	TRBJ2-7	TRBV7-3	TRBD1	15	CASSLGTGDSYEQYF	TGTGCCAGCAGCTTAGGGACAGGGGATTCCTACGAGCAGTACTTC
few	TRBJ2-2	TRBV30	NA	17	CAWSIPWGIPDRGELFF	TGTGCCTGGAGTATCCCCTGGGGCATACCCGATCGGGGGGAGCTGTTTTTT
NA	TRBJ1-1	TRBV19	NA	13	CASSPVLNTEAFF	TGTGCCAGTAGTCCGGTACTCAACACTGAAGCTTTCTTT
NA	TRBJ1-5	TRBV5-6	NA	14	CASSFGGANQPQHF	TGTGCCAGCAGCTTCGGAGGGGCCAATCAGCCCCAGCATTTT
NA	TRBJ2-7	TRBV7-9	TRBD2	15	CASSPRLAGNYEQYF	TGTGCCAGCAGCCCGAGACTAGCGGGGAACTACGAGCAGTACTTC
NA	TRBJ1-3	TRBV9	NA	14	CASSVGYSGNTIYF	TGTGCCAGCAGCGTAGGTTACTCTGGAAACACCATATATTTT
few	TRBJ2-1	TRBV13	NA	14	CASSLRGLDNEQFF	TGTGCCAGCAGCTTACGAGGGCTCGATAATGAGCAGTTCTTC
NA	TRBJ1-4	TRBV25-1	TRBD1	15	CASSEGDRTIEKLFF	TGTGCCAGCAGTGAGGGGGACAGGACCATTGAAAAACTGTTTTTT
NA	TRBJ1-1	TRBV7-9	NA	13	CASSFGTNTEAFF	TGTGCCAGCAGCTTTGGCACCAACACTGAAGCTTTCTTT
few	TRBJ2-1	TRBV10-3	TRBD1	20	CAISESGQPTQAQLYNEQFF	TGTGCCATCAGTGAGTCGGGACAGCCCACCCAGGCCCAGCTTTACAATGAGCAGTTCTTC
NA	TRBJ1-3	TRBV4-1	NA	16	CASSQDGQRLRDTIYF	TGCGCCAGCAGCCAAGATGGGCAGCGGTTAAGGGACACCATATATTTT